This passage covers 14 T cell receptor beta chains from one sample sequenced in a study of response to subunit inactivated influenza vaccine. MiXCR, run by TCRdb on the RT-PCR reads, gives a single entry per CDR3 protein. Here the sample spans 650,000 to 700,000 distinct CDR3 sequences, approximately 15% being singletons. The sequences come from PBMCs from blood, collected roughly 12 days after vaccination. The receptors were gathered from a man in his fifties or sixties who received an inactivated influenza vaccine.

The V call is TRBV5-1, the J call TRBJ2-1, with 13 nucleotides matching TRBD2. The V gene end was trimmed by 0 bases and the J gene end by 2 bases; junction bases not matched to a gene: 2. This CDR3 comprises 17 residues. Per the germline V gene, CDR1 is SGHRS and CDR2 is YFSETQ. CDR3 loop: CASSLGTSGGTYNEQFF. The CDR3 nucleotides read TGCGCCAGCAGCTTGGGGACTAGCGGGGGAACCTACAATGAGCAGTTCTTC.

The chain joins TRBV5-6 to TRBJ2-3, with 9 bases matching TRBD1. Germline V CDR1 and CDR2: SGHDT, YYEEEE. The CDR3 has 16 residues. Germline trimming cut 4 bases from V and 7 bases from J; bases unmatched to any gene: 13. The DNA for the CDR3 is TGTGCCAGCAGCCTAAACCGGGACAGGGACGGTTATACGCAGTATTTT. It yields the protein CASSLNRDRDGYTQYF.

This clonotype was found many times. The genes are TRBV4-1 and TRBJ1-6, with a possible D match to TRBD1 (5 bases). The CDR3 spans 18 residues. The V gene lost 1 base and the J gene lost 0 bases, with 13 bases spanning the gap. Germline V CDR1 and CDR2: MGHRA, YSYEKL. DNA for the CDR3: TGCGCCAGCAGCCAAGGGGGACTCCTAAGCTCCTATAATTCACCCCTCCACTTT. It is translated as CASSQGGLLSSYNSPLHF.

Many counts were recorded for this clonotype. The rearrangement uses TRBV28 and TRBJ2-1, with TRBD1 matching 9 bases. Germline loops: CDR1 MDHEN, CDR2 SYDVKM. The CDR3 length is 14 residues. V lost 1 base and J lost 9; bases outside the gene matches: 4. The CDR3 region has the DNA TGTGCCAGCAGTTTATTGGACAGGGGAAGTGAGCAGTTCTTC. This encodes CASSLLDRGSEQFF.

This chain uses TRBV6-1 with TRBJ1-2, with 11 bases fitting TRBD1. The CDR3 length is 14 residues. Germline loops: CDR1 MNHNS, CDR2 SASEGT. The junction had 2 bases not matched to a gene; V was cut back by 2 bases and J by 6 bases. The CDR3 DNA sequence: TGTGCCAGCAGTGAAAGGACAGGGGGCGATGGCTACACCTTC. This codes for CASSERTGGDGYTF.

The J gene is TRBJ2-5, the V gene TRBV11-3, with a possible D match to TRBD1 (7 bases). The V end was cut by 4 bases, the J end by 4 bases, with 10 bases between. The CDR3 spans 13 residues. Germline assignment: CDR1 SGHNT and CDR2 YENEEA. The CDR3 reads CASSSRGAETQYF. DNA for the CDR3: TGTGCCAGCAGCTCCAGGGGGGCAGAGACCCAGTACTTC.

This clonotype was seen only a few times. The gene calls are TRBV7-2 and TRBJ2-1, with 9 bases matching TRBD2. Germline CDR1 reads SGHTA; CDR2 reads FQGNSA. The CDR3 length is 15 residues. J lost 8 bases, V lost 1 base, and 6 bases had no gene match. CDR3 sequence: CASSLVGAGGHEQFF. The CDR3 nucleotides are TGTGCCAGCAGCTTAGTTGGTGCGGGGGGGCATGAGCAGTTCTTC.

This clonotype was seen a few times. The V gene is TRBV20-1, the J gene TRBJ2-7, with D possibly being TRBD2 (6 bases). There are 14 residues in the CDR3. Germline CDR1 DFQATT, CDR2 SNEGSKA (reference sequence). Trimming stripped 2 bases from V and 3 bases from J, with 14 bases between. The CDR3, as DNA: TGCAGTGCTAGATCGATTGGGGGGAGCTACGAGCAGTACTTC. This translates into CSARSIGGSYEQYF.

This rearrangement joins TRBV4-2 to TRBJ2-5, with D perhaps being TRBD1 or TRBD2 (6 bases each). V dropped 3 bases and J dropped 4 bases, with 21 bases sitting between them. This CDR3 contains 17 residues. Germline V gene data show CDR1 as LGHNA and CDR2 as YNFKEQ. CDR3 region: CASSQDRGSGARETQYF. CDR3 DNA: TGTGCCAGCAGCCAGGACCGCGGCTCGGGGGCGCGAGAGACCCAGTACTTC.

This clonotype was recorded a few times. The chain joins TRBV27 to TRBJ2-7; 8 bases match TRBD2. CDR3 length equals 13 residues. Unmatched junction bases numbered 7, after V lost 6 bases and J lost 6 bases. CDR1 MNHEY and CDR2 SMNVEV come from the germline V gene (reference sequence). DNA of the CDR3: TGTGCCAGCAGCCCCGGGGGGGCTGGCGAGCAGTACTTC. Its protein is CASSPGGAGEQYF.

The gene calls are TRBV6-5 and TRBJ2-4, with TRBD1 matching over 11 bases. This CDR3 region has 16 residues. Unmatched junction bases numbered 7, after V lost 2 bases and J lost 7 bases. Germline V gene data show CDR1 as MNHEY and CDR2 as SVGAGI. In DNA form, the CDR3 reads TGTGCCAGCAGTTACCAGGGACAGGGGGTAGTGAACATTCAGTACTTC. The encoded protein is CASSYQGQGVVNIQYF.

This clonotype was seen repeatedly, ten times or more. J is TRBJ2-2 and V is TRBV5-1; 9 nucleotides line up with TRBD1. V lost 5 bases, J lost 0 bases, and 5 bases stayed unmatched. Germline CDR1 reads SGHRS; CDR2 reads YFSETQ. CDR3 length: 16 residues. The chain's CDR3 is CASSRTGATNTGELFF. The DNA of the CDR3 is TGCGCCAGCAGTCGGACAGGGGCCACGAACACCGGGGAGCTGTTTTTT.

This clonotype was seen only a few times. The chain's CDR3 is CASSLSGGQYNEQFF. The CDR3 DNA reads as TGTGCCAGCAGCTTGTCAGGGGGCCAATACAATGAGCAGTTCTTC. This chain links TRBV5-5 with TRBJ2-1; 8 bases align to TRBD1. The V segment lost 1 base and the J segment 4 bases; nucleotides outside the gene matches: 4. CDR3 size: 15 residues. CDR1 is SGHKS and CDR2 is YYEKEE in the germline V gene (reference sequence).

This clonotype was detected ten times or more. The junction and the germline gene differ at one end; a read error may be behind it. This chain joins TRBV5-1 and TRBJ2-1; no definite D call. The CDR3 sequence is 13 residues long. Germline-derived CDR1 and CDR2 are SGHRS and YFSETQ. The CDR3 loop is CASSLGPINEQFF. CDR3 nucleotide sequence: TGCGCCAGCAGTTTGGGCCCTATTAATGAGCAGTTCTTC.